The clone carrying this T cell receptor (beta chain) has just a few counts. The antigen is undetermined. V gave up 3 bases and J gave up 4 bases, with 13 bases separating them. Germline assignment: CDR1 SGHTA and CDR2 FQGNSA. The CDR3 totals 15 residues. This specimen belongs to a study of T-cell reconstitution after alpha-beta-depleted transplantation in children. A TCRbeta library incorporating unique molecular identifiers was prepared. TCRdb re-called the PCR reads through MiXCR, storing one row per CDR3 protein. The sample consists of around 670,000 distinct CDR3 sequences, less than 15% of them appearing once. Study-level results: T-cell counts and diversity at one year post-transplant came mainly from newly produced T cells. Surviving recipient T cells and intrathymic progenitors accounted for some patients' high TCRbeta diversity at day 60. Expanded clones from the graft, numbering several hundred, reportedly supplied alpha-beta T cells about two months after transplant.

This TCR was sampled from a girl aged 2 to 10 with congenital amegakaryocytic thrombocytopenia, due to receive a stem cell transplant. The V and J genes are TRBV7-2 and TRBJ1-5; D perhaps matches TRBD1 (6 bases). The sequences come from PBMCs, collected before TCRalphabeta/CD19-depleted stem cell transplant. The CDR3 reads CASSFGGGLNQPQHF. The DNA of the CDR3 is TGTGCCAGCAGCTTCGGGGGGGGCCTGAATCAGCCCCAGCATTTT.